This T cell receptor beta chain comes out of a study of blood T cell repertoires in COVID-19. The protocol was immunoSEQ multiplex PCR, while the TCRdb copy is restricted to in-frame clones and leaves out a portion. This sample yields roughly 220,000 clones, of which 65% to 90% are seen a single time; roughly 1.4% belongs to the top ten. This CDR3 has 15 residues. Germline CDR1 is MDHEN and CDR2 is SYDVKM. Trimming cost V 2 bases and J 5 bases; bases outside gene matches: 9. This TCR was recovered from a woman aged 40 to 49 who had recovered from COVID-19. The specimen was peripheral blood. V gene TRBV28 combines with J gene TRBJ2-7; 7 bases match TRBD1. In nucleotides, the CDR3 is TGTGCCAGCAGTTTAGGGACAGTTGCCGGTGACGAGCAGTACTTC. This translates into CASSLGTVAGDEQYF.